The 14 T cell receptor beta chains in this list originate from one sample, sequenced in a study of molecular identifiers for immune sequencing clone quantification. TCRdb passed the PCR reads through MiXCR, listing each CDR3 protein once. This sample has about 500,000 distinct CDR3 sequences, with around 23% found just once. Sequenced input: naive CD8+ T cells from blood, with Jurkat cell RNA spiked in. The subset here: FACS-sorted CD8+CD4-CCR7+CD45RA+ naive T cells. The source is a human donor in good health. Some libraries in this study had Jurkat cell RNA spiked in.

The V gene is TRBV5-1, the J gene TRBJ2-5; 15 nucleotides agree with TRBD2. The CDR3 runs to 17 residues. Germline V lookup: CDR1 SGHRS, CDR2 YFSETQ. V shed 4 bases, J shed 9 bases, and the junction held 13 bases outside the gene matches. The CDR3 reads CASSHGLAGGPGEPQYF. CDR3 DNA: TGCGCCAGCAGCCACGGACTAGCGGGAGGGCCAGGGGAGCCCCAGTACTTC. The full variable domain, its missing parts supplied by reference TRBV5-1 and TRBJ2-5, is KAGVTQTPRYLIKTRGQQVTLSCSPISGHRSVSWYQQTPGQGLQFLFEYFSETQRNKGNFPGRFSGRQFSNSRSEMNVSTLELGDSALYLCASSHGLAGGPGEPQYFGPGTRLLVL.

This clonotype was counted at least ten times. The CDR3 protein is CASSRDRANVLTF. CDR3 bases: TGCGCCAGCAGCCGGGACAGGGCCAACGTCCTGACTTTC. This rearrangement joins TRBV4-1 to TRBJ2-6; the D gene is possibly TRBD1 (6 bases). Germline values: CDR1 MGHRA, CDR2 YSYEKL. V lost 4 bases, J lost 5 bases, and 6 bases lay in between. The CDR3 totals 13 residues.

This clonotype was seen a handful of times. The rearrangement uses TRBV4-2 and TRBJ1-4, with D perhaps matching TRBD1 (5 bases). This CDR3 region has 13 residues. The V gene's germline CDR1 is LGHNA and CDR2 YNFKEQ. Deletions cut 4 bases from V and 12 bases from J, with 15 bases between. The CDR3 is CASSRGMGEELFF. In nucleotides, the CDR3 is TGTGCCAGCAGCCGAGGCATGGGGGAGGAACTGTTTTTT.

V is TRBV12-3 or TRBV12-4 and J is TRBJ2-5, with D tentatively TRBD2 (6 bases). The CDR3 totals 12 residues. The V and J ends lost 8 bases and 4 bases respectively, with 11 bases between them. This CDR3 is CASGGAGETQYF. CDR3 bases: TGTGCCAGCGGCGGGGCGGGAGAGACCCAGTACTTC.

The V and J genes are TRBV9 and TRBJ2-3; TRBD2 is a possible D gene (6 bases). The CDR3 spans 16 residues. V dropped 4 bases and J dropped 6 bases, with 21 bases sitting between them. Germline loops: CDR1 SGDLS, CDR2 YYNGEE. The DNA of the CDR3 is TGTGCCAGCAGCCACGGGGGTGGCCGGCCCGAGGATACGCAGTATTTT. The encoded protein is CASSHGGGRPEDTQYF.

This clonotype was observed at least ten times. V gene TRBV14 combines with J gene TRBJ2-3, with D possibly being TRBD2 (5 bases). V was clipped by 3 bases and J by 1 base, with 8 bases between them. CDR1 is SGHDN, CDR2 FVKESK, per germline. This CDR3 is built from 14 residues. CDR3: CASSHEGGTDTQYF. The CDR3 DNA follows: TGTGCCAGCAGCCATGAGGGAGGCACAGATACGCAGTATTTT.

Note on this clonotype: A much larger clone lies one base from this, so it may be a read error. CDR3 sequence: CAGSLIPGASTDTQYF. The DNA for the CDR3 is TGTGCCGGCAGCTTAATACCGGGTGCTAGCACAGATACGCAGTATTTT. The chain links TRBV7-3 to TRBJ2-3; D gene ambiguous. The germline V gene has CDR1 SGHTA and CDR2 FQGTGA. The CDR3 consists of 16 residues.

With respect to this clonotype: One base away lies a much larger clone, so this may be a sequencing read error. The chain joins TRBV9 to TRBJ1-1; no clear D gene. CDR1 and CDR2 (germline): SGDLS, YYNGEE. CDR3 length: 14 residues. Deletions cut 3 bases from V and 4 bases from J, with 13 bases between. The CDR3 nucleotides read TGTGCCAGCAGCGCACCTCCCCCCATCACTGAAGCTTTCTTT. It yields the protein CASSAPPPITEAFF.

This clonotype was found a few times. This chain uses TRBV28 with TRBJ2-7, with D hard to call. The CDR3 sequence is 12 residues long. Germline V gene sequence: CDR1 MDHEN, CDR2 SYDVKM. V lost 10 bases to trimming and J lost 1 base, with 11 bases between them. The CDR3 sequence: CATRTPSYEQYF. CDR3 DNA: TGTGCCACCCGGACGCCATCCTACGAGCAGTACTTC.

This clonotype was seen ten or more times. The chain carries TRBV5-1 and TRBJ2-3; no clear D. Germline V gene sequence: CDR1 SGHRS, CDR2 YFSETQ. V shed 7 bases and J shed 6 bases, with 9 bases lying between them. CDR3 length equals 11 residues. CDR3 residues: CASLIEDTQYF. The CDR3 DNA follows: TGCGCCAGCCTAATTGAGGATACGCAGTATTTT. Based on the CDR3 plus reference TRBV5-1 and TRBJ2-3, the full variable domain is KAGVTQTPRYLIKTRGQQVTLSCSPISGHRSVSWYQQTPGQGLQFLFEYFSETQRNKGNFPGRFSGRQFSNSRSEMNVSTLELGDSALYLCASLIEDTQYFGPGTRLTVL.

This clonotype was found a few times. The rearrangement uses TRBV7-9 and TRBJ2-3; D might be TRBD1 or TRBD2, each matching 5 bases. The CDR3 runs 16 residues. Germline loops: CDR1 SEHNR, CDR2 FQNEAQ (reference sequence). V lost 9 bases and J 6 bases, leaving 25 bases between the germline ends. In nucleotides, the CDR3 is TGTGCCAGTCAACGGGGACGCCTAGCACCCCCTGATACGCAGTATTTT. Translation: CASQRGRLAPPDTQYF.

This clonotype was seen a single time. J is TRBJ2-1 and V is TRBV4-3, with TRBD2 as a possible D gene (5 bases). This CDR3 has 14 residues. V was pared by 2 bases and J by 9 bases, with 14 bases between. The germline V gene encodes CDR1 LGHNA and CDR2 YSLEER. The CDR3 sequence is CASSQNRLGVEQFF. The DNA for the CDR3 is TGCGCCAGCAGCCAAAATCGGCTCGGGGTTGAGCAGTTCTTC.

This clonotype was counted many times. The chain uses TRBV6-2 or TRBV6-3 and TRBJ1-2; 8 nucleotides agree with TRBD1. This CDR3 is built from 12 residues. V was pared by 7 bases and J by 6 bases, with 4 bases of the junction left unmatched. Germline-derived CDR1 and CDR2 are MNHEY and SVGEGT. The CDR3 protein is CASKAGGNGYTF. In DNA form, the CDR3 reads TGTGCCAGCAAGGCAGGGGGCAATGGCTACACCTTC.

The rearrangement joins TRBV5-1 to TRBJ2-7; D is unclear. The CDR3 runs to 14 residues. Looked up from germline, CDR1 is SGHRS and CDR2 is YFSETQ. The V gene lost 7 bases and the J gene lost 0 bases, with 14 bases spanning the gap. The CDR3 reads CASRDLWSSYEQYF. CDR3 sequence (DNA): TGCGCCAGCCGCGACCTTTGGAGCTCCTACGAGCAGTACTTC.